This T cell receptor (beta chain) stems from a study of CD4 T cells in relation to SARS-CoV-2 and coronaviruses. The overall study: TCR beta CDR3s were sequenced after roughly 10-day antigen culture of PBMCs. Negative control cultures got HIV-1 Nef peptides or no peptide.

V lost 1 base, J lost 4 bases, and 13 bases lay in between. The CDR3 has 15 amino acids. CDR1 is SGHTA and CDR2 is FQGNSA in the germline V gene. Turning to this clone: Its specificity is not known.

Using immunoSEQ multiplex PCR, the repertoire was profiled, and TCRdb retains in-frame clones only, with some absent. The data show approximately 20,000 clones, around 72% seen once. Before the COVID-19 pandemic, during about 2011-2019, CD4+ T cells were taken from unexposed donors. After about 10 days of culture, CD4+ T cells were isolated. Cells permitting, SARS-CoV-2 S/N and four cold-coronavirus spikes were tested on unexposed-donor CD4+ T cells. Half the medium was replaced with IL-2 medium on days 3 and 7. The sequencing sample was made of CD4+ T cells from PBMCs, cultured in vitro. The TCR comes from a human donor in good health. The chain carries TRBV7-2 and TRBJ1-2; D unclear. CDR3 bases: TGTGCCAGCAGCTTAGACACCGCGGGGTTCTATGGCTACACCTTC. The encoded protein is CASSLDTAGFYGYTF.